The clone carrying this T cell receptor (beta chain) has at least ten counts. The antigen is undetermined. It was 5'RACE with constant-segment primers that produced the TCR alpha and TCR beta cDNA libraries, which carried sample barcodes and UMIs. MiXCR, run by TCRdb on the 5' RACE reads, gives a single entry per CDR3 protein. The sample comprises a few hundred thousand distinct CDR3 sequences, 20% to 30% of which are singletons, and 9.5% to 15% rests with the top ten. The data stem from a study of T-cell memory formation after mild COVID-19. CDR3 size: 12 residues. The V gene lost 8 bases and the J gene lost 3 bases, with 8 bases spanning the gap. Germline V gives CDR1 KGHSH, CDR2 LQKENI. The study, taken as a whole, reports: CD4+ bias marked clones expanding day 15 to 37, unlike balanced contracting clones. Day 37-peaking second-wave clones had unconfirmed SARS-CoV-2 specificity. Cross-reactive memory apparently joined, as some responding clones appeared in pre-infection memory.

The receptor was derived from an adult woman who had mild COVID-19 (a few samples of this study predate the infection). Cell type and time point are not known. Sequencing used PBMCs or a T cell subset sorted from them (not recorded which). The gene calls are TRBV18 and TRBJ2-1, with no clear D. The CDR3 sequence is CASSPSYNEQFF. The CDR3 DNA reads TGTGCCAGCAGTCCGAGCTACAATGAGCAGTTCTTC.